These T cell receptor beta chains were read from a single sample in a study of T cells after yellow fever vaccination. TCRdb reanalysed the 5' RACE reads using MiXCR and keeps one entry per CDR3 protein. The sample yields under 150,000 distinct CDR3 sequences, less than 9.5% seen once. This material consisted of CD4+ T cells sorted from PBMCs, taken 5 days after the yellow fever booster vaccination. These receptor sequences come from a young man who received the YFV17D yellow fever vaccine. The conserved cysteine and the conserved F or W are not part of the CDR3 here. D genes are given only for firm matches. Clone size, where shown, is once, few, many, or a class for clones that have expanded.

V gene | clone size | D gene | CDR3 protein
TRBV5-1 | many | TRBD2 | ASMPSGRATGELF
TRBV23-1 | few | TRBD1 | ASSQSWTGGRETQY
TRBV20-1 | many | NA | SASDGSWEQY
TRBV7-9 | many | NA | ASSMGTRGTEAF
TRBV12-3/TRBV12-4 | NA | NA | ASRTTAQETQY
TRBV20-1 | many | TRBD1 | SARDRGPYNSPLH
TRBV4-2 | NA | NA | ASSQDQAGGRTLFSPLH
TRBV6-1 | many | NA | ASSAGSANEKLF
TRBV7-7 | many | NA | ASSLGVRTQPQH
TRBV11-2 | many | NA | ASSSRGALNTEAF
TRBV12-3/TRBV12-4 | many | NA | ASSLRQSPYNEQF
TRBV5-1 | NA | NA | ASSSGQNQHQH
TRBV7-9 | many | TRBD1 | ASSYWDRVINTEAF
TRBV7-9 | many | TRBD2 | ASSRLAGAIQSSTDTQY
TRBV7-8 | many | NA | ASSAIFGQGGEQF
TRBV6-5 | many | NA | ASSPSRINTGELF
TRBV6-2/TRBV6-3 | many | TRBD1 | ASRDSGTGAVRPQH
TRBV12-3/TRBV12-4 | many | NA | ASTSRGSSYNEQF
TRBV6-2/TRBV6-3 | many | TRBD1 | ASSPQGVEDTQY
TRBV9 | many | NA | ASSRELVGEQY
TRBV20-1 | NA | NA | CARGGQFLQNEQF
TRBV20-1 | many | TRBD2 | SARTLAGGIYEQY
TRBV4-3 | many | NA | ASSQSAGPSPSDTQY
TRBV18 | many | TRBD1 | ASSRTGTAYEQY
TRBV12-5 | NA | NA | ASAPRTGSYVQY
TRBV20-1 | many | NA | SASTPSSYEQY
TRBV11-3 | many | NA | ASSLDPTTSHEQF
TRBV19 | many | TRBD1 | ASSPSGTAGHKQY
TRBV12-5 | many | TRBD2 | ASGGTSGTLTNYNEQF
TRBV7-2 | many | TRBD2 | ASERLAGVETQY
TRBV20-1 | many | NA | SASGNQETQY
TRBV3-2 | many | NA | ASSQKGGDRSNTGELF
TRBV20-1 | many | NA | SAKGSNQPQH
TRBV5-1 | many | NA | ASSFPLGTPNDNEQF
TRBV20-1 | NA | TRBD2 | SAVLAGVTDTQY
TRBV5-8 | few | NA | ASSLPLGRKSYEQY
TRBV29-1 | many | NA | SVEGSSYEQY
TRBV5-1 | many | NA | ASRAQTSPTDTQY
TRBV7-3 | many | NA | ASSRTASYNSPLH
TRBV20-1 | many | TRBD1 | SATGGWNTEAV
TRBV10-3 | NA | NA | AISDITDTQY
TRBV24-1 | many | TRBD2 | ATSDISGRTYNEQF
TRBV19 | few | TRBD1 | ASSTQGQANYNEQF
TRBV6-5 | many | NA | ASSYSLEVMGGQY
TRBV7-2 | many | TRBD2 | ATLAGGFNEQF
TRBV9 | many | TRBD2 | ASSPTAGVEQY
TRBV7-2 | many | TRBD1 | ASTNSMGQGYEQY
TRBV29-1 | many | TRBD2 | SVVWTRDYNEQF
TRBV6-1 | NA | TRBD2 | ASSLGREGSGELF
TRBV20-1 | many | NA | SVGFDIQY
TRBV15 | many | NA | ATSRVELGELF
TRBV7-2 | many | NA | ASSLVTGPNEQF
TRBV7-3 | many | NA | ASSERVGEQF
TRBV30 | many | NA | AWSIHRSASARGYT
TRBV6-1 | many | NA | ASSPSTHTDTQY
TRBV7-9 | many | TRBD2 | ASTEEGGHYEQY